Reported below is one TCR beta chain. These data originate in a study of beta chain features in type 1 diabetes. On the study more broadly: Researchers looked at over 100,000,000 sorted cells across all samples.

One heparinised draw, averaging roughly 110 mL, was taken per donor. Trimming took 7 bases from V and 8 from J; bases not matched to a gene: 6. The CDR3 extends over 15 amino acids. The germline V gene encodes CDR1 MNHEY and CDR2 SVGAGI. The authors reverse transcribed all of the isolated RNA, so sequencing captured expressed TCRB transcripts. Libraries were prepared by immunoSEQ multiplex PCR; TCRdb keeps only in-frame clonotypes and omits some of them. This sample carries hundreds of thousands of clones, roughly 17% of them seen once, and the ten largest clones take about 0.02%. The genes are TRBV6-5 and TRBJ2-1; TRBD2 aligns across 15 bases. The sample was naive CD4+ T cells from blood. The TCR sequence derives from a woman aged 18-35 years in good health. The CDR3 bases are TGTGCCAGCACCATAGGGACTAGCGGGAGGTATGAGCAGTTCTTC. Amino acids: CASTIGTSGRYEQFF.